The 15 T cell receptor beta chains in this list originate from one sample, sequenced in a study of blood T cell repertoires in COVID-19. The repertoire was sequenced with immunoSEQ multiplex PCR; TCRdb's copy has only in-frame clones and lacks some. Of fewer than 300,000 clones in the sample, around 84% were seen once. Sequencing was carried out using PBMCs or T cells enriched from blood (not recorded which). The receptors come from a man between 18 and 29 years old who had recovered from COVID-19.

This clone came up a few times. The chain employs TRBV10-1 and TRBJ2-3; 13 nucleotides align to TRBD2. Germline V gene sequence: CDR1 WNHNN, CDR2 SYGVQD (reference sequence). V was clipped by 3 bases and J by 2 bases; unmatched bases: 5. This CDR3 region has 17 residues. The chain's CDR3 is CASSEPGLAGSTDTQYF. CDR3 nucleotides: TGCGCCAGCAGTGAACCGGGACTAGCGGGGTCCACAGATACGCAGTATTTT.

The genes are TRBV5-1 and TRBJ1-2, with D perhaps TRBD1 (6 bases). Trimming pared 2 bases from V and 4 bases from J, leaving 12 bases between. The CDR3 totals 14 residues. Germline-derived CDR1 and CDR2 are SGHRS and YFSETQ. The CDR3 sequence is CASSFSEQGYGYTF. CDR3 DNA sequence: TGCGCCAGCAGCTTCAGTGAACAGGGCTATGGCTACACCTTC.

The V call is TRBV5-8, the J call TRBJ2-5; D remains unclear. The V and J ends lost 1 base and 5 bases respectively, with 15 bases between them. The CDR3 runs to 15 residues. Germline V gene sequence: CDR1 SGHTS, CDR2 YDEGEE. The CDR3 is CASSLWVRYGETQYF. The CDR3 DNA is TGTGCCAGCAGCTTGTGGGTGCGGTACGGGGAGACCCAGTACTTC. The entire variable domain, with the rest obtained from reference TRBV5-8 and TRBJ2-5, is as follows: EAGVTQSPTHLIKTRGQQATLRCSPISGHTSVYWYQQALGLGLQFLLWYDEGEERNRGNFPPRFSGRQFPNYSSELNVNALELEDSALYLCASSLWVRYGETQYFGPGTRLLVL.

This chain uses TRBV7-2 with TRBJ2-2, with D possibly being TRBD1 (6 bases). Germline loops: CDR1 SGHTA, CDR2 FQGNSA. The length of the CDR3 is 15 residues. Trimming cost V 5 bases and J 0 bases, with 10 bases left between them. CDR3 DNA sequence: TGTGCCAGCAGCAGGACAGACTCGAACACCGGGGAGCTGTTTTTT. This translates into CASSRTDSNTGELFF.

The chain employs TRBV24-1 and TRBJ2-5; 8 nucleotides align to TRBD1. V shed 7 bases and J 2 bases; nucleotides not matched to a gene: 5. The V gene's germline CDR1 is KGHDR and CDR2 SFDVKD. This CDR3 has 14 residues. In DNA, the CDR3 is TGTGCCACCAGCATTACAGGGGGGCAAGAGACCCAGTACTTC. Residues: CATSITGGQETQYF.

The chain employs TRBV11-2 and TRBJ2-5; weak D call: TRBD2 (7 bases). The CDR3 consists of 15 residues. CDR1 and CDR2 from the germline V gene are SGHAT and FQNNGV. V lost 2 bases and J 2 bases, leaving 12 bases between the germline ends. For the CDR3, the DNA is TGTGCCAGCAGCTTATTAGGGGGGGGTCAAGAGACCCAGTACTTC. Its protein product is CASSLLGGGQETQYF.

This chain connects TRBV30 to TRBJ1-1; a possible D gene is TRBD1 (6 bases). Germline CDR1 and CDR2: GTSNPN and SVGIG (reference sequence). This CDR3 spans 15 amino acids. Deletions cut 5 bases from V and 1 base from J, with 17 bases between. CDR3 sequence (DNA): TGTGCCTGGGGAGGGGGGACACAGTGGAACACTGAAGCTTTCTTT. The encoded protein is CAWGGGTQWNTEAFF.

The chain joins TRBV7-9 to TRBJ1-4, with D unclear. Trimming removed 2 bases from V and 0 bases from J, with 7 bases in between. Germline V CDR1 and CDR2: SEHNR, FQNEAQ (reference sequence). This CDR3 comprises 15 residues. The CDR3, as DNA: TGTGCCAGCAGCTTACATCAGACAACTAATGAAAAACTGTTTTTT. The encoded protein is CASSLHQTTNEKLFF. Drawing the rest from reference TRBV7-9 and TRBJ1-4, the complete variable domain is DTGVSQNPRHKITKRGQNVTFRCDPISEHNRLYWYRQTLGQGPEFLTYFQNEAQLEKSRLLSDRFSAERPKGSFSTLEIQRTEQGDSAMYLCASSLHQTTNEKLFFGSGTQLSVL.

This chain connects TRBV19 to TRBJ2-7; 7 positions match TRBD2. This CDR3 has 16 residues. J gave up 2 bases and V 7 bases, and 14 bases lay outside the gene matches. From germline, CDR1 is LNHDA and CDR2 SQIVND (reference sequence). The CDR3 region has the DNA TGTGCCAGTAAGACCTCTTCTAGCGGAGAAACCTACGAGCAGTACTTC. It translates to CASKTSSSGETYEQYF.

J is TRBJ2-1 and V is TRBV30, with 9 bases that match TRBD2. The V and J ends lost 1 base and 9 bases, in that order; junction bases with no gene match: 10. Germline loops: CDR1 GTSNPN, CDR2 SVGIG (reference sequence). The CDR3 has 15 amino acids. The CDR3: CAWSGVGLARFEQFF. The CDR3 DNA reads TGTGCCTGGAGTGGCGTGGGACTAGCTCGTTTTGAGCAGTTCTTC.

The chain couples TRBV7-9 to TRBJ1-2; TRBD1 aligns across 8 bases. Trimming cost V 5 bases and J 2 bases; bases outside gene matches: 4. Germline V gives CDR1 SEHNR, CDR2 FQNEAQ (reference sequence). The CDR3 has 14 amino acids. The CDR3 protein is CASSARQGNYGYTF. The DNA of the CDR3 is TGTGCCAGCAGCGCCCGACAGGGGAACTATGGCTACACCTTC.

With regard to this clone: The same CDR3 can be traced to other DNA sequences in this sample. The chain links TRBV27 to TRBJ1-5; D gene uncertain. CDR3 length equals 14 residues. Trimming shortened V by 3 bases and J by 1 base, and 7 bases separated the two germline ends. Looked up from germline, CDR1 is MNHEY and CDR2 is SMNVEV (reference sequence). The CDR3 sequence: CASSFRGSNQPQHF. The CDR3 DNA reads as TGTGCCAGCAGTTTCCGAGGGAGCAATCAGCCCCAGCATTTT.

In this sample, this clone turned up once. V is TRBV11-3 and J is TRBJ2-7; D ambiguous. V lost 0 bases and J 3 bases, leaving 3 bases between the germline ends. CDR3 length: 12 amino acids. Germline V gives CDR1 SGHNT, CDR2 YENEEA. As DNA, the CDR3 is TGTGCCAGCAGCTTAGACAACTACGAGCAGTACTTC. Its translation: CASSLDNYEQYF.

The V gene is TRBV21-1, the J gene TRBJ2-7; the table's D call TRBD1 went unverified against the DNA. TRBV21-1 is shown as a pseudogene. This CDR3 is 16 amino acids long. The CDR3 DNA is TGTGCCAGCAGCAAAGGACGGGGACAGGGTAATCCCGAGCAGTACTTC. Protein product: CASSKGRGQGNPEQYF.

The rearrangement joins TRBV30 to TRBJ2-3, with 11 bases matching TRBD1. This CDR3 contains 14 residues. J lost 1 base, V lost 8 bases, and 5 bases had no gene match. The germline V gene encodes CDR1 GTSNPN and CDR2 SVGIG (reference sequence). CDR3 DNA sequence: TGTGCCCGGGACAGGGGGTTTGGCACAGATACGCAGTATTTT. It codes for CARDRGFGTDTQYF.